This TCR beta chain was captured in a study of cytomegalovirus exposure and HLA in healthy donors. Study observations and caveats: As confirmed in vitro, three CMV-associated chains were specific for CMV antigens. Compared with the roughly 700-donor mean, an Asian-associated ancestry cluster reportedly had fewer N-insertions, according to a later analysis. When presence/absence was analysed, sequencing depth was taken to be roughly uniform across donors.

Comment on this clone: The antigen is undetermined.

This CDR3 has 15 amino acids. Germline values: CDR1 SNHLY, CDR2 FYNNEI. The V end was cut by 5 bases, the J end by 4 bases, with 17 bases between. The PCR had 60 Vbeta and 13 Jbeta primers. TCRdb's copy holds only in-frame clones and misses some; the assay was immunoSEQ multiplex PCR. This sample has about 150,000 clones; around 84% occur once, and the top ten carry around 2%. The V gene is TRBV2, the J gene TRBJ1-2; weak D call: TRBD1 (5 bases). The TCR originated in a man aged 18 to 29 in good health and CMV-seronegative. The specimen was PBMCs. The CDR3 DNA sequence: TGTGCCAGCAGTAAGGTCCGAAGGGGAACCTATGGCTACACCTTC. It translates to CASSKVRRGTYGYTF.